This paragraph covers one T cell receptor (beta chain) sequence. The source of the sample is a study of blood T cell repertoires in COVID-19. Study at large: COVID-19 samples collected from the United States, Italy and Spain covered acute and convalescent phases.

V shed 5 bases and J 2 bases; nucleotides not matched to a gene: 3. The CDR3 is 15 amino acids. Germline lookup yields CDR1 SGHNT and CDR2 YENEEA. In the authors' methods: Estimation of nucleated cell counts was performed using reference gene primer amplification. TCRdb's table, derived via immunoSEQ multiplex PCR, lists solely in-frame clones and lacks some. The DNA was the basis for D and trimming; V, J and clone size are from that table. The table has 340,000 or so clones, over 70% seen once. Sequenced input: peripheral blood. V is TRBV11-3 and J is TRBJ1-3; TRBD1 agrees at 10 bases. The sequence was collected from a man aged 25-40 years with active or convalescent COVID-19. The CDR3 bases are TGTGCCAGCAGCAGGACAGGGGGAACTGGAAACACCATATATTTT. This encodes CASSRTGGTGNTIYF.